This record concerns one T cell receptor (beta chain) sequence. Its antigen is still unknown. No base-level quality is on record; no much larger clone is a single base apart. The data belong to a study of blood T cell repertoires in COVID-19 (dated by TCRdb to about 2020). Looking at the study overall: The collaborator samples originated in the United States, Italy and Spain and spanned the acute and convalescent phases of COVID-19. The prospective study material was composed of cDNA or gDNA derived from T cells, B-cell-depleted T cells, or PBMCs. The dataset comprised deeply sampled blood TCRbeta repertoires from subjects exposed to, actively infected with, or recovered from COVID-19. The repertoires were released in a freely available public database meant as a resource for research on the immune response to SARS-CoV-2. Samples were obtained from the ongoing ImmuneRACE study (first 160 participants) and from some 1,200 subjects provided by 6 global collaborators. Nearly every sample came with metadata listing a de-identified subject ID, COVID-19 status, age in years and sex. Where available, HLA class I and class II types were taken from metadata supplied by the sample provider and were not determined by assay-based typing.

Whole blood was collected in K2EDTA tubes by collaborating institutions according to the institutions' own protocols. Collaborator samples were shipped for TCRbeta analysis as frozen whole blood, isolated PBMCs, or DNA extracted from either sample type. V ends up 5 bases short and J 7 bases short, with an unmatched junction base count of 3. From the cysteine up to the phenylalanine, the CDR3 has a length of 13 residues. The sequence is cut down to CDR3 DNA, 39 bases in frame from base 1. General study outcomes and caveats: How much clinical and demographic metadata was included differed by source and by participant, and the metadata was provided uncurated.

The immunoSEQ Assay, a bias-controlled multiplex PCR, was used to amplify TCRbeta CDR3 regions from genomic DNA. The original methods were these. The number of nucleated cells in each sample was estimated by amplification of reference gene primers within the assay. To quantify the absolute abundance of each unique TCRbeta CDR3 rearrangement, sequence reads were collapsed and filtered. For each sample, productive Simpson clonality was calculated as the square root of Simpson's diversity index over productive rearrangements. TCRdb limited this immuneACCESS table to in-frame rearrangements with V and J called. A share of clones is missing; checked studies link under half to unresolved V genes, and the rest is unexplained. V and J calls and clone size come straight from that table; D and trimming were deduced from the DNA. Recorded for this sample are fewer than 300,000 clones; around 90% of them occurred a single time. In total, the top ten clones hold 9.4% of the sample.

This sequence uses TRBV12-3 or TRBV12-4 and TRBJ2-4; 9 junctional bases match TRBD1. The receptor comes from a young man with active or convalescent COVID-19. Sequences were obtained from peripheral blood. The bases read TGTGCCAGCAGTACAGACAGGGGGAACATTCAGTACTTC. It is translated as CASSTDRGNIQYF.